These 6 T cell receptor beta chains share one sample of origin, sequenced in a study of cytomegalovirus exposure and HLA in healthy donors. 13 Jbeta primers and 60 Vbeta primers were used for the PCR. Using immunoSEQ multiplex PCR, the repertoire was profiled, and TCRdb retains in-frame clones only, with some absent. This table has some 97,000 clones, around 80% appearing once. Sequencing was carried out using PBMCs. These TCRs come from a female donor in good health and CMV-seropositive.

This rearrangement joins TRBV30 to TRBJ2-6, with a weak D call TRBD1 (5 bases). V shed 2 bases and J shed 4 bases, with 12 bases lying between them. The CDR3 sequence is 15 residues long. The germline V gene has CDR1 GTSNPN and CDR2 SVGIG (reference sequence). As DNA, the CDR3 is TGTGCCTGGAGTCAGGCAGGGTTAGGGGCCAACGTCCTGACTTTC. Protein sequence: CAWSQAGLGANVLTF.

The chain carries TRBV5-4 and TRBJ1-1, with 7 bases that match TRBD1. Germline values: CDR1 SGHNT, CDR2 YYREEE (reference sequence). After removal of 5 bases from V and 3 bases from J, the junction contained 7 bases not matched to a gene. CDR3 size: 14 residues. CDR3 sequence reads: CASRKGGGHTEAFF. In DNA, the CDR3 is TGTGCCAGCAGAAAAGGAGGGGGCCACACTGAAGCTTTCTTT.

The rearrangement uses TRBV19 and TRBJ1-6, with TRBD1 matching 10 bases. Germline trimming cut 1 base from V and 7 bases from J; bases unmatched to any gene: 4. Germline CDR1 LNHDA, CDR2 SQIVND (reference sequence). The CDR3 length is 16 residues. This chain's CDR3 is CASSIGGQGGNSPLHF. In nucleotides, the CDR3 is TGTGCCAGTAGTATAGGAGGACAGGGGGGAAATTCACCCCTCCACTTT. Combining the CDR3 with reference TRBV19 and TRBJ1-6 gives the whole variable domain DGGITQSPKYLFRKEGQNVTLSCEQNLNHDAMYWYRQDPGQGLRLIYYSQIVNDFQKGDIAEGYSVSREKKESFPLTVTSAQKNPTAFYLCASSIGGQGGNSPLHFGNGTRLTVT.

J is TRBJ1-4 and V is TRBV2; tentatively, D is TRBD1 (5 bases). V was pared by 7 bases and J by 4 bases, with 10 bases between. The CDR3 runs 13 residues. Germline V lookup: CDR1 SNHLY, CDR2 FYNNEI. CDR3 protein: CASNRQLNEKLFF. The CDR3 DNA is TGTGCCAGCAACAGACAGCTTAATGAAAAACTGTTTTTT.

V gene TRBV5-1 combines with J gene TRBJ2-1; a weak D match, TRBD2 (5 bases). The CDR3 length is 15 residues. Trimming shortened V by 9 bases and J by 1 base, and 17 bases separated the two germline ends. Germline V CDR1 and CDR2: SGHRS, YFSETQ. This chain's CDR3 is CATKGPGTSYNEQFF. The CDR3 DNA reads TGCGCCACCAAAGGCCCGGGAACGTCCTACAATGAGCAGTTCTTC.

The chain links TRBV19 to TRBJ2-6, with 8 bases fitting TRBD2. CDR1 and CDR2 from the germline V gene are LNHDA and SQIVND (reference sequence). The CDR3 is 16 residues long. V dropped 4 bases and J dropped 1; count of bases not matched to a gene: 3. The CDR3 sequence is CASSTRGGSGANVLTF. CDR3 bases: TGTGCCAGTAGTACCCGGGGGGGTTCTGGGGCCAACGTCCTGACTTTC.